Listed below are T cell receptor beta chains from one sample, sequenced in a study of T cells expressing NK-cell markers. TCRdb reprocessed the 5' RACE reads; each CDR3 protein has one entry and no DNA is given. Recorded for this sample: under 600,000 distinct CDR3 sequences. The source material was blood T cells: a sorted CD56 or NKG2C T cell subset, CD4+ or CD8+ T cells, or bulk PBMC T cells (not recorded which). These receptors were collected from a woman aged 45-60 years in good health. Each CDR3 is given with its conserved first and last residue. Fields, in order: V gene, J gene, CDR3 protein.

TRBV12-3/TRBV12-4	TRBJ2-2	CASSLAGTSGSGELFF
TRBV7-9	TRBJ2-1	CASSFDRGRRNNEQFF
TRBV11-2	TRBJ2-5	CASSLVGTGVGETQYF
TRBV28	TRBJ1-5	CASSQQPFRPNQPQHF
TRBV5-1	TRBJ2-3	CASSLLASGSRTDTQYF
TRBV12-3/TRBV12-4	TRBJ2-1	CASSLALSGRANEQFF
TRBV12-3/TRBV12-4	TRBJ2-7	CASSPPGQGLYEQYF
TRBV12-3/TRBV12-4	TRBJ1-2	CASSLWGDYGYTF
TRBV5-1	TRBJ1-3	CASSPHWGDRPFSGNTIYF
TRBV2	TRBJ2-5	CASGQFQETQYF
TRBV7-9	TRBJ2-1	CASSHRELAGNEQFF
TRBV20-1	TRBJ2-1	CSAMAGGYNEQFF
TRBV25-1	TRBJ1-4	CASSEAGGGEKLFF
TRBV4-1	TRBJ2-1	CASSQPVARENEQFF
TRBV18	TRBJ2-5	CASSPLPGQRETQYF
TRBV3-1	TRBJ2-7	CASSQDRASGGVTYEQYF
TRBV12-3/TRBV12-4	TRBJ2-5	CASSPGTSGSETQYF
TRBV10-3	TRBJ2-2	CAIRGLTGPGNTGELFF
TRBV7-6	TRBJ2-1	CASSLATGLPNNEQFF
TRBV11-3	TRBJ2-2	CASSLGTQENTGELFF
TRBV19	TRBJ2-7	CASSIATGQSYEQYF
TRBV20-1	TRBJ2-5	CSANIRTETQYF
TRBV10-3	TRBJ1-4	CAIRADIENEKLFF
TRBV24-1	TRBJ1-5	CATSDTRGAQPQHF
TRBV4-1	TRBJ2-4	CASSPGARRGSAKNIQYF
TRBV5-1	TRBJ2-1	CASSWNTLAFEQFF
TRBV4-1	TRBJ1-2	CASSQVRDRDYGYTF
TRBV20-1	TRBJ2-1	CSARDGLAGFKWANEQFF